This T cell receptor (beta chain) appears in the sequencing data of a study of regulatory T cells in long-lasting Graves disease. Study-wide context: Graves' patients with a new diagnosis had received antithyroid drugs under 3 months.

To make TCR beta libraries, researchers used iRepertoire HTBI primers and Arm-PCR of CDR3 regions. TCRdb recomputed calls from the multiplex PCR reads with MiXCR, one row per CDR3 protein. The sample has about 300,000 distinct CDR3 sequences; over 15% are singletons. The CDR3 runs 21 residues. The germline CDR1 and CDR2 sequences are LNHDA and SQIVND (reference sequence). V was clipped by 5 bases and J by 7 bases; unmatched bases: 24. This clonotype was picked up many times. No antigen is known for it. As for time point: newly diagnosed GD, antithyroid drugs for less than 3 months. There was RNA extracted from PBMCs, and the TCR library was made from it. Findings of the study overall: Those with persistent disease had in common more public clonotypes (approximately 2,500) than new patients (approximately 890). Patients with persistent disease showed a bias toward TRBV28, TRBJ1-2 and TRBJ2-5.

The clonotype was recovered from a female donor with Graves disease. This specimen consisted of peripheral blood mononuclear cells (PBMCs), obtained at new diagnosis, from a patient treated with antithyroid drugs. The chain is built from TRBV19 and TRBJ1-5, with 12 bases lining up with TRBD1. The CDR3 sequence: CASSLGTGGAYGEGLAQPQHF. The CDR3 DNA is TGTGCCAGTAGTCTAGGGACAGGGGGCGCCTACGGCGAAGGTCTCGCGCAGCCCCAGCATTTT.